Below, 13 T cell receptor beta chains from the same sample are listed, as sequenced in a study of regulatory T cells in long-lasting Graves disease (dated by TCRdb to about 2021). The time point tag for this specimen amounts to: persistent/refractory GD, antithyroid drugs over 5 years with positive TRAb. For both TCR sequencing and RNA sequencing, RNA was extracted from PBMCs using TRIzol. Library preparation was by multiplex PCR. TCRdb names Illumina HiSeq 4000 as the instrument used. iRepertoire HTBI primers and Arm-PCR amplification of CDR3 regions were used to construct TCR beta libraries. TCRdb reworked the public reads: Q25 trimming with fastp, MiXCR clone assembly, productive beta chains retained. Merged by CDR3 protein, the rows form single entries marked with the most common genes and DNA. For this sample the table gives some 340,000 distinct CDR3 sequences, of which 20% to 25% were detected only once. The ten largest clonotypes hold around 30% of the sample.

Here the sequenced sample was peripheral blood mononuclear cells (PBMCs), taken when the disease was refractory, from a patient treated with antithyroid drugs. The receptors were sampled from a middle-aged woman with Graves disease. Donor details come from another sample of the same person, matched by shared clones.

This clonotype has more than one count but fewer than ten. The chain couples TRBV14 to TRBJ2-7; tentative D call: TRBD2 (6 bases). The CDR3 runs 16 residues. Trimming stripped 6 bases from V and 3 bases from J, with 21 bases between. Germline V lookup: CDR1 SGHDN, CDR2 FVKESK. The CDR3 sequence: CASSKVFGTLNYEQYF. The CDR3 nucleotides read TGTGCCAGCAGTAAGGTCTTTGGGACTTTAAACTACGAGCAGTACTTC.

This clonotype has just one count. The chain joins TRBV7-9 to TRBJ2-3; D might be TRBD2 (6 bases). Germline CDR1 is SEHNR and CDR2 is FQNEAQ (reference sequence). The CDR3 consists of 18 residues. The V end was cut by 5 bases, the J end by 6 bases, with 27 bases between. CDR3: CASSPQKGPRLGGDTQYF. The CDR3 nucleotides read TGTGCCAGCAGCCCTCAGAAGGGCCCGCGACTAGGAGGGGATACGCAGTATTTT.

This clonotype appeared many times. The chain is built from TRBV28 and TRBJ1-1; D is unresolved. Trimming took 3 bases from V and 3 from J, leaving 8 bases between them. Germline V CDR1 and CDR2: MDHEN, SYDVKM. This CDR3 is 13 amino acids long. The CDR3 region has the DNA TGTGCCAGCAGTTTGGTCAGGCACACTGAAGCTTTCTTT. Its translation: CASSLVRHTEAFF.

A few counts support this clonotype. The chain links TRBV9 to TRBJ2-5; tentatively, D is TRBD2 (5 bases). Trimming took off 4 bases at V and 5 bases at J, with 18 bases between the two ends. The length of the CDR3 is 15 residues. Per the germline V gene, CDR1 is SGDLS and CDR2 is YYNGEE. For the CDR3, the DNA is TGTGCCAGCAGCCCCTCTTGGACTTCGACGGAGACCCAGTACTTC. The encoded protein is CASSPSWTSTETQYF.

This clonotype was counted at least ten times. This rearrangement joins TRBV2 to TRBJ1-3; D remains unclear. In germline, CDR1 is SNHLY, CDR2 FYNNEI. With 4 bases removed from V and 0 bases from J, the gap between germline ends came to 10 bases. The CDR3 totals 15 residues. CDR3 protein: CASSARTLSGNTIYF. DNA for the CDR3: TGTGCCAGCAGTGCACGGACCCTCTCTGGAAACACCATATATTTT.

This clonotype was counted between two and nine times. The CDR3 DNA is TGTGCCAGCAGCCAACGGGTCAGTTCGATCTACGAGCAGTACTTC. Protein sequence: CASSQRVSSIYEQYF. The chain is built from TRBV3-1 and TRBJ2-7; no clear D gene. In germline, CDR1 is LGHDT, CDR2 YNNKEL (reference sequence). CDR3 length: 15 residues. Trimming stripped 2 bases from V and 3 bases from J, with 14 bases between.

The genes are TRBV2 and TRBJ2-2; 8 bases line up with TRBD1. Trimming took 3 bases from V and 4 from J; bases not matched to a gene: 1. The CDR3 contains 14 residues. The germline V gene has CDR1 SNHLY and CDR2 FYNNEI. CDR3: CASSDQGATGELFF. CDR3 nucleotide sequence: TGTGCCAGCAGTGACCAGGGGGCCACCGGGGAGCTGTTTTTT.

This clonotype was found many times. The V and J genes are TRBV18 and TRBJ2-5; D possibly matches TRBD1 or TRBD2 (5 bases each). V shed 0 bases and J shed 1 base, with 6 bases lying between them. The CDR3 has 14 residues. The germline V gene encodes CDR1 KGHSH and CDR2 LQKENI. The CDR3 is CASSPPGVQETQYF. In DNA form, the CDR3 reads TGTGCCAGCTCACCACCGGGGGTCCAAGAGACCCAGTACTTC.

The V call is TRBV11-2, the J call TRBJ1-5, with 7 bases fitting TRBD1. Per the germline V gene, CDR1 is SGHAT and CDR2 is FQNNGV. CDR3 length: 15 residues. The ends lost 5 bases at V and 5 bases at J; junction bases unmatched: 9. The CDR3 is CASSQTGDHDQPQHF. The CDR3 nucleotides are TGTGCCAGCAGCCAAACAGGGGACCATGATCAGCCCCAGCATTTT. Looking up the rest from reference TRBV11-2 and TRBJ1-5 gives the full variable domain: EAGVAQSPRYKIIEKRQSVAFWCNPISGHATLYWYQQILGQGPKLLIQFQNNGVVDDSQLPKDRFSAERLKGVDSTLKIQPAKLEDSAVYLCASSQTGDHDQPQHFGDGTRLSIL.

CDR3 protein: CASSKGTSGGTGELFF. Here the CDR3 DNA reads TGTGCCAGCAGTAAAGGGACTAGCGGGGGAACCGGGGAGCTGTTTTTT. The V and J genes are TRBV25-1 and TRBJ2-2, with 14 bases fitting TRBD2. Trimming removed 5 bases from V and 5 bases from J; junction bases left unmatched: 4. This CDR3 spans 16 amino acids. Germline values: CDR1 MGHDK, CDR2 SYGVNS.

V gene TRBV7-2 combines with J gene TRBJ2-7, with 10 bases that match TRBD1. V trimming: 0 bases; J trimming: 3 bases; junction bases outside the gene matches: 2. Germline V gene sequence: CDR1 SGHTA, CDR2 FQGNSA. The CDR3 has 15 residues. CDR3: CASSLAGTGDYEQYF. The CDR3 DNA reads as TGTGCCAGCAGCTTAGCGGGGACAGGGGACTACGAGCAGTACTTC.

The chain links TRBV7-8 to TRBJ2-3; D perhaps matches TRBD2 (7 bases). The CDR3 spans 16 residues. V shed 1 base and J shed 0 bases, with 11 bases lying between them. CDR1 is SGHVS, CDR2 FQNEAQ, per germline. The CDR3 here is CASSLGGRESTDTQYF. The DNA for the CDR3 is TGTGCCAGCAGCTTAGGGGGGCGGGAGAGCACAGATACGCAGTATTTT.

V and J are TRBV20-1 and TRBJ2-3; the match to TRBD2 covers 13 bases. The CDR3 runs 18 residues. Germline CDR1 is DFQATT and CDR2 is SNEGSKA (reference sequence). Losses at the gene ends were 3 bases for V and 3 bases for J; bases not matched to a gene: 12. CDR3 DNA: TGCAGTGCTAGTCACACTAGCGGGAGGGCCTACTGGACAGATACGCAGTATTTT. Encoded protein: CSASHTSGRAYWTDTQYF.